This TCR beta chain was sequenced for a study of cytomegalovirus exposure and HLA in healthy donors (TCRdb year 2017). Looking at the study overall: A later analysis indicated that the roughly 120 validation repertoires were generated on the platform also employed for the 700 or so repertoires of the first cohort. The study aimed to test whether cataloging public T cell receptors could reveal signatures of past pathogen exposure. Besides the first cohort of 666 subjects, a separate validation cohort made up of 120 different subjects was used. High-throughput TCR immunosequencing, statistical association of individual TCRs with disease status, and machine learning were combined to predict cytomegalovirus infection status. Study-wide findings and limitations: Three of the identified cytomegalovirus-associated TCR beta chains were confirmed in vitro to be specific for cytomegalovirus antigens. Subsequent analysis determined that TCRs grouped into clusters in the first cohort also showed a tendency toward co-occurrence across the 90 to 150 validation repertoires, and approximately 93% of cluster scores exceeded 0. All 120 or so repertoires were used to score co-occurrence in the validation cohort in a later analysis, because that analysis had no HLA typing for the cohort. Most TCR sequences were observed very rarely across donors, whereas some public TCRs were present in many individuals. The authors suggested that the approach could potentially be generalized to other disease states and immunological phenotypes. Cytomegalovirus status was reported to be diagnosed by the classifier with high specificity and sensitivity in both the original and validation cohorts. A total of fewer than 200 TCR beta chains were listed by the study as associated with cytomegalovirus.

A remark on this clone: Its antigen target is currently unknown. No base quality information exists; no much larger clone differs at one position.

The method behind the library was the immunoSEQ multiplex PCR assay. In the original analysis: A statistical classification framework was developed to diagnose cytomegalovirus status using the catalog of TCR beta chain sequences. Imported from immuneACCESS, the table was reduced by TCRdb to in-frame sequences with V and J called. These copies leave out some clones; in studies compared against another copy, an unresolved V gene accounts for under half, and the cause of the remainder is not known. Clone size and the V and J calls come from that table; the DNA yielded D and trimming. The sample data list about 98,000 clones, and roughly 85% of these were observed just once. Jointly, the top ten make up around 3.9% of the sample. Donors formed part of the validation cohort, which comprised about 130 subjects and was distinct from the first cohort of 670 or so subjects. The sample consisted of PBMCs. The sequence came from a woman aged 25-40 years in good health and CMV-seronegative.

DNA sequence: TGTGCCAGCAGTGGGACTGCCTCTGGAAACACCATATATTTT. Translated, this gives CASSGTASGNTIYF. Recombination joined TRBV9 with TRBJ1-3; the D gene is possibly TRBD1, with 5 bases matching. Deletion took 5 bases off V and 0 bases off J, with a span of 9 bases between the germline ends. Taken from cysteine to phenylalanine, the CDR3 has 14 residues. Kept here is only the CDR3 DNA, which spans 42 bases and is read in frame from base 1. According to the germline V gene, CDR1 reads SGDLS and CDR2 reads YYNGEE.